A single sample gave rise to the 25 T cell receptor beta chains below, sequenced in a study of blood T cell repertoires in COVID-19. Sequencing used immunoSEQ multiplex PCR; TCRdb keeps in-frame clones, though not all of them. Of almost 200,000 clones in the sample, 70% to 90% are singletons; the top ten hold 0.95%. The source material was peripheral blood. Every receptor here comes from a man between 60 and 75 years old with COVID-19, enrolled during active disease.

Regarding this clone: This same CDR3 is encoded by further DNA sequences in the sample. The genes are TRBV7-2 and TRBJ1-5; D is ambiguous. CDR3 length: 15 residues. Deletions cut 1 base from V and 1 base from J, with 8 bases between. Germline V lookup: CDR1 SGHTA, CDR2 FQGNSA. The DNA of the CDR3 is TGTGCCAGCAGCTTAGGGGCCGCAAGCAATCAGCCCCAGCATTTT. Its translation: CASSLGAASNQPQHF.

The rearrangement links TRBV5-1 to TRBJ2-1; no definite D call. The CDR3 consists of 14 residues. CDR1 SGHRS and CDR2 YFSETQ come from the germline V gene. The V end was cut by 0 bases, the J end by 5 bases, with 9 bases between. The CDR3 is CASSLAGRNNEQFF. Written as DNA, the CDR3 is TGCGCCAGCAGCTTGGCGGGTCGGAACAATGAGCAGTTCTTC.

The chain couples TRBV11-3 to TRBJ2-4, with D tentatively TRBD2 (6 bases). Germline assignment: CDR1 SGHNT and CDR2 YENEEA. The CDR3 is 20 amino acids. Trimming took off 2 bases at V and 1 base at J, with 24 bases between the two ends. The CDR3 DNA reads TGTGCCAGCAGCTTATACGCCGGTTCCGGTCCTGGGGGGGCCAAAAACATTCAGTACTTC. This translates into CASSLYAGSGPGGAKNIQYF.

A single count supports this clone. The chain is built from TRBV5-4 and TRBJ2-7; 12 positions agree with TRBD1. Germline V lookup: CDR1 SGHNT, CDR2 YYREEE (reference sequence). The CDR3 contains 15 residues. Trimming removed 4 bases from V and 3 bases from J; junction bases left unmatched: 5. The CDR3 is CASSPRDRGLYEQYF. DNA of the CDR3: TGTGCCAGCAGCCCTAGGGACAGGGGGCTCTACGAGCAGTACTTC. The full variable domain, with the rest looked up from reference TRBV5-4 and TRBJ2-7, is ETGVTQSPTHLIKTRGQQVTLRCSSQSGHNTVSWYQQALGQGPQFIFQYYREEENGRGNFPPRFSGLQFPNYSSELNVNALELDDSALYLCASSPRDRGLYEQYFGPGTRLTVT.

CDR3 sequence (DNA): TGTGCCAGCAGGCATGGAGCTGGAAACACCATATATTTT. Its translation: CASRHGAGNTIYF. The V gene is TRBV12-3 or TRBV12-4, the J gene TRBJ1-3; no clear D. This CDR3 is built from 13 residues. V was shortened by 6 bases and J by 2 bases, with 8 bases between the two germline ends.

The gene calls are TRBV30 and TRBJ1-6; D not certain. Germline V gene data show CDR1 as GTSNPN and CDR2 as SVGIG (reference sequence). The CDR3 has 14 residues. V lost 7 bases, J lost 0 bases, and 10 bases lay in between. This CDR3 is CAFIRSSYNSPLHF. The CDR3, as DNA: TGTGCCTTTATTAGGAGCTCCTATAATTCACCCCTCCACTTT.

Comments on this clone: Additional DNA sequences in this sample encode the identical CDR3. V usage is TRBV7-2 and J usage is TRBJ1-1, with unresolved D. The germline gives CDR1 SGHTA, CDR2 FQGNSA. The CDR3 totals 11 residues. Trimming cost V 5 bases and J 5 bases, with 6 bases left between them. CDR3 coding DNA: TGTGCCAGCAGCCCGTATACTGAAGCTTTCTTT. It specifies CASSPYTEAFF.

V is TRBV5-4 and J is TRBJ1-2, with TRBD1 matching over 9 bases. Trimming took 4 bases from V and 7 from J; bases not matched to a gene: 11. The CDR3 is 15 amino acids. The V gene's germline CDR1 is SGHNT and CDR2 YYREEE (reference sequence). CDR3 sequence reads: CASSPRPDRGTGYTF. Written as DNA, the CDR3 is TGTGCCAGCAGCCCAAGACCGGACAGGGGCACTGGCTACACCTTC.

V and J are TRBV7-2 and TRBJ2-7; TRBD1 agrees at 8 bases. The CDR3 spans 14 residues. Trimming at V came to 5 bases and at J to 6 bases, leaving 9 bases not matched to a gene. Germline CDR1 and CDR2: SGHTA and FQGNSA. This CDR3 is CASSPTDRAREQYF. CDR3 in DNA: TGTGCCAGCAGCCCTACGGACAGGGCCCGCGAGCAGTACTTC.

This chain's CDR3 is CASHLDRVNYEQYF. The CDR3 nucleotides read TGTGCCAGCCACCTTGACAGGGTGAACTACGAGCAGTACTTC. The V and J genes are TRBV2 and TRBJ2-7; TRBD1 matches at 7 bases. Germline CDR1 is SNHLY and CDR2 is FYNNEI. The CDR3 has 14 amino acids. The V gene end was trimmed by 8 bases and the J gene end by 3 bases; junction bases not matched to a gene: 10. The whole variable domain, remainder taken from reference TRBV2 and TRBJ2-7, is EPEVTQTPSHQVTQMGQEVILRCVPISNHLYFYWYRQILGQKVEFLVSFYNNEISEKSEIFDDQFSVERPDGSNFTLKIRSTKLEDSAMYFCASHLDRVNYEQYFGPGTRLTVT.

Remarks on this clone: In the same sample, other DNA sequences code for this CDR3. The chain couples TRBV7-9 to TRBJ2-1, with D tentatively TRBD1 (6 bases). CDR3 length: 14 amino acids. The V gene lost 1 base and the J gene lost 5 bases, with 9 bases spanning the gap. Germline V gives CDR1 SEHNR, CDR2 FQNEAQ (reference sequence). The CDR3 reads CASSLDQGNNEQFF. The CDR3 DNA reads TGTGCCAGCAGCTTAGATCAGGGGAACAATGAGCAGTTCTTC.

The V gene is TRBV18, the J gene TRBJ2-2; a weak D match, TRBD2 (5 bases). Trimming stripped 6 bases from V and 5 bases from J, with 16 bases between. This CDR3 spans 15 amino acids. The germline gives CDR1 KGHSH, CDR2 LQKENI. CDR3 bases: TGTGCCAGCTCTCGCAACGGGGTTCGTACCGGGGAGCTGTTTTTT. Translated: CASSRNGVRTGELFF.

The chain joins TRBV7-2 to TRBJ1-2; D remains unclear. Between the trimmed V and J ends, which lost 10 bases and 8 bases, there was a span of 20 bases. This CDR3 contains 13 residues. The germline V gene has CDR1 SGHTA and CDR2 FQGNSA. CDR3 coding DNA: TGTGCCACCCTCTCACGGAGGGCGGGGGGCTACACCTTC. Its protein product is CATLSRRAGGYTF.

The CDR3 nucleotides read TGTGCCAGCAGGGGGAGTGGTGGCTACACCTTC. This translates into CASRGSGGYTF. The rearrangement links TRBV7-9 to TRBJ1-2, with D unclear. Germline-derived CDR1 and CDR2 are SEHNR and FQNEAQ (reference sequence). Trimming shortened V by 6 bases and J by 7 bases, and 9 bases separated the two germline ends. This CDR3 has 11 residues.

CDR3 sequence reads: CASSESGVGANVLTF. CDR3 nucleotides: TGTGCCAGCAGCGAGTCAGGGGTTGGGGCCAACGTCCTGACTTTC. This chain connects TRBV7-9 to TRBJ2-6; D is perhaps TRBD1 (6 bases). The CDR3 has 15 amino acids. The germline gives CDR1 SEHNR, CDR2 FQNEAQ (reference sequence). Trimming shortened V by 5 bases and J by 3 bases, and 11 bases separated the two germline ends.

The table lists this clone with a count of one. J is TRBJ2-1 and V is TRBV28, with 13 bases fitting TRBD2. V lost 3 bases, J lost 10 bases, and 12 bases stayed unmatched. The CDR3 is made up of 17 amino acids. In germline, CDR1 is MDHEN, CDR2 SYDVKM. CDR3 coding DNA: TGTGCCAGCAGTTTCTTGCCCGGGACTAGCGGGACGGTGGAGCAGTTCTTC. It specifies CASSFLPGTSGTVEQFF.

The chain joins TRBV5-5 to TRBJ2-1; no clear D. This CDR3 region has 14 residues. Trimming pared 6 bases from V and 6 bases from J, leaving 16 bases between. Germline-derived CDR1 and CDR2 are SGHKS and YYEKEE (reference sequence). CDR3 bases: TGTGCCAGCATTCGGAGTTGGTTTGTCAATGAGCAGTTCTTC. Residues: CASIRSWFVNEQFF.

The chain carries TRBV18 and TRBJ2-2; D gene unclear. Looked up from germline, CDR1 is KGHSH and CDR2 is LQKENI. This CDR3 spans 15 amino acids. Trimming pared 8 bases from V and 3 bases from J, leaving 16 bases between. CDR3: CASAAGIYDTGELFF. CDR3 DNA: TGTGCCAGCGCCGCCGGTATCTACGACACCGGGGAGCTGTTTTTT.

This clone was recorded only once. The rearrangement links TRBV28 to TRBJ2-3; D uncertain. There are 11 residues in the CDR3. Per germline, CDR1 MDHEN and CDR2 SYDVKM. Trimming pared 5 bases from V and 8 bases from J, leaving 8 bases between. CDR3 DNA sequence: TGTGCCAGCAGTCCTAAGCTTACGCAGTATTTT. Translating it yields CASSPKLTQYF.

The chain recombines TRBV5-1 with TRBJ1-2, with 12 positions matching TRBD1. The CDR3 spans 14 residues. CDR1 is SGHRS and CDR2 is YFSETQ in the germline V gene. V lost 7 bases and J lost 7; bases outside the gene matches: 8. The CDR3 DNA follows: TGCGCCAGCGCATCCGGGACAGGGGGCTTTGGCTACACCTTC. Residues: CASASGTGGFGYTF.

V and J are TRBV7-9 and TRBJ1-1; D gene uncertain. This CDR3 is 11 amino acids long. CDR1 is SEHNR and CDR2 is FQNEAQ in the germline V gene (reference sequence). The V end was cut by 4 bases, the J end by 6 bases, with 6 bases between. The chain's CDR3 is CASSYQSEAFF. The CDR3 region has the DNA TGTGCCAGCAGCTATCAGTCTGAAGCTTTCTTT.

J is TRBJ1-1 and V is TRBV7-3, with 7 bases lining up with TRBD1. The CDR3 has 13 amino acids. Germline V gives CDR1 SGHTA, CDR2 FQGTGA. V lost 3 bases, J lost 7 bases, and 5 bases stayed unmatched. The DNA of the CDR3 is TGTGCCAGCAGCTTTGGACACAGGGGTGAAGCTTTCTTT. It specifies CASSFGHRGEAFF.

This clone was counted only a few times. The V call is TRBV30, the J call TRBJ1-5; 8 bases are shared with TRBD1. Germline values: CDR1 GTSNPN, CDR2 SVGIG (reference sequence). The CDR3 is made up of 13 amino acids. J lost 7 bases, V lost 5 bases, and 7 bases had no gene match. DNA for the CDR3: TGTGCCTGGTCAGGGGGCCCTGACCAGCCCCAGCATTTT. This encodes CAWSGGPDQPQHF. Drawing the rest from reference TRBV30 and TRBJ1-5, the complete variable domain is SQTIHQWPATLVQPVGSPLSLECTVEGTSNPNLYWYRQAAGRGLQLLFYSVGIGQISSEVPQNLSASRPQDRQFILSSKKLLLSDSGFYLCAWSGGPDQPQHFGDGTRLSIL.

V and J are TRBV9 and TRBJ2-7, with TRBD1 identical over 7 bases. Losses at the gene ends were 2 bases for V and 2 bases for J; bases not matched to a gene: 4. Germline loops: CDR1 SGDLS, CDR2 YYNGEE. The length of the CDR3 is 14 residues. The chain's CDR3 is CASSVADRAYEQYF. The CDR3 nucleotides read TGTGCCAGCAGCGTTGCAGACAGGGCCTACGAGCAGTACTTC.

V gene TRBV28 combines with J gene TRBJ1-6; 11 bases are shared with TRBD1. The CDR3 runs to 18 residues. In germline, CDR1 is MDHEN, CDR2 SYDVKM. V was clipped by 4 bases and J by 4 bases; unmatched bases: 9. CDR3 in DNA: TGTGCCAGCAGTTCGGGACAGGGGGGTACTTTATATAATTCACCCCTCCACTTT. Its translation is CASSSGQGGTLYNSPLHF.